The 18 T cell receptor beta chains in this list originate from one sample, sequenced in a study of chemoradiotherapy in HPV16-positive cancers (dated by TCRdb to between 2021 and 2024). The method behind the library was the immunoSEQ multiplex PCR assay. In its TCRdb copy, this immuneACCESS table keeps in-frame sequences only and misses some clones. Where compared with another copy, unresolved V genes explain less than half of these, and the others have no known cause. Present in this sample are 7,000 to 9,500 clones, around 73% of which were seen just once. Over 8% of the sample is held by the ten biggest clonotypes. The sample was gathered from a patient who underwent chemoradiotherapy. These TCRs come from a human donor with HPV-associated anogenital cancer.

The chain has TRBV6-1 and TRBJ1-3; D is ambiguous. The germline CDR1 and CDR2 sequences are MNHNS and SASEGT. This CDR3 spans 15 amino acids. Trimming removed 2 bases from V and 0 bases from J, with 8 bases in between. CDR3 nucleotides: TGTGCCAGCAGTGAACAATGGGGCTCTGGAAACACCATATATTTT. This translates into CASSEQWGSGNTIYF.

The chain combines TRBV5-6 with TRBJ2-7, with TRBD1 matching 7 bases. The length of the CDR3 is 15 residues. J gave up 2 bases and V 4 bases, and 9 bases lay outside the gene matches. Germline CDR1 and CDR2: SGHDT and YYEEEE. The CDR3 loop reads CASSRVPGQTYEQYF. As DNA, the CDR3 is TGTGCCAGCAGCCGAGTTCCGGGACAGACCTACGAGCAGTACTTC.

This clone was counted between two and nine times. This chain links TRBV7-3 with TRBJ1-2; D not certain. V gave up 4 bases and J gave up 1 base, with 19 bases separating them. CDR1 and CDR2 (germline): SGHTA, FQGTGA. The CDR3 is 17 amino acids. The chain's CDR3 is CASSSSWVPPDNYGYTF. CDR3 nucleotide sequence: TGTGCCAGCAGCTCGTCGTGGGTCCCCCCGGATAACTATGGCTACACCTTC.

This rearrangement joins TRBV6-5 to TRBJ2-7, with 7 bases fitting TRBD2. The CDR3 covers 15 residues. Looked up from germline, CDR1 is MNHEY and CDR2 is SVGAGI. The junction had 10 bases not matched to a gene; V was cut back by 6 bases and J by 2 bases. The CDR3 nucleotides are TGTGCCAGCAGACACGACCGGGACTACCCCTACGAGCAGTACTTC. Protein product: CASRHDRDYPYEQYF.

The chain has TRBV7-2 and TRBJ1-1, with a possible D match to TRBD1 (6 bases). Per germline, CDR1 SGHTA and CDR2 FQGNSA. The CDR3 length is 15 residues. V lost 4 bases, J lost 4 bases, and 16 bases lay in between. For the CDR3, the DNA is TGTGCCAGCAGCTCACTCATGGGGGCTGGCACTGAAGCTTTCTTT. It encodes CASSSLMGAGTEAFF. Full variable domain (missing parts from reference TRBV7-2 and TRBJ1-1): GAGVSQSPSNKVTEKGKDVELRCDPISGHTALYWYRQSLGQGLEFLIYFQGNSAPDKSGLPSDRFSAERTGGSVSTLTIQRTQQEDSAVYLCASSSLMGAGTEAFFGQGTRLTVV.

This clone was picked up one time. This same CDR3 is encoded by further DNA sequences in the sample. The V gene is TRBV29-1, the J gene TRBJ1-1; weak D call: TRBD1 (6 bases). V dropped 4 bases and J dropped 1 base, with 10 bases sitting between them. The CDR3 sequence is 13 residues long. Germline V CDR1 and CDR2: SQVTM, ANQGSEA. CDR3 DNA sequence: TGCAGCGTTGCCCAGGGGACGAACACTGAAGCTTTCTTT. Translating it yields CSVAQGTNTEAFF.

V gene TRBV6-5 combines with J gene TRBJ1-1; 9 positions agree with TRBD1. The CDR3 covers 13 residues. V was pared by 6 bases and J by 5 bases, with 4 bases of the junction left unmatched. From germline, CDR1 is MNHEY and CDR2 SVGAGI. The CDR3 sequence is CASRNRGRTEAFF. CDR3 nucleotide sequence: TGTGCCAGCAGAAACAGGGGGCGTACTGAAGCTTTCTTT.

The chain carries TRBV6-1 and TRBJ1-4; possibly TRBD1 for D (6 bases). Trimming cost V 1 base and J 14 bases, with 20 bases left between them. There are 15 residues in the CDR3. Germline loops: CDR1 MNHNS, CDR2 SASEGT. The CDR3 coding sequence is TGTGCCAGCAGTGAAGGCCAGGGGCGTCCGGATGATCTGTTTTTT. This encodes CASSEGQGRPDDLFF.

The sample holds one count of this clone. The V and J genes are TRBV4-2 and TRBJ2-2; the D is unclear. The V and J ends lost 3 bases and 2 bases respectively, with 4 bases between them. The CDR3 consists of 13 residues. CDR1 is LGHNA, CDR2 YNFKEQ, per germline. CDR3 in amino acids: CASSHPNTGELFF. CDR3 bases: TGTGCCAGCAGCCATCCCAACACCGGGGAGCTGTTTTTT.

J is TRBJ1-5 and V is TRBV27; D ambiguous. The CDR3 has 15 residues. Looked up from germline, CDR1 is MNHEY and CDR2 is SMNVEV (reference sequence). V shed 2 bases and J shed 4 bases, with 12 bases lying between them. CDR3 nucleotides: TGTGCCAGCAGTTTACATCCAAGGTTTAATCAGCCCCAGCATTTT. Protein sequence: CASSLHPRFNQPQHF.

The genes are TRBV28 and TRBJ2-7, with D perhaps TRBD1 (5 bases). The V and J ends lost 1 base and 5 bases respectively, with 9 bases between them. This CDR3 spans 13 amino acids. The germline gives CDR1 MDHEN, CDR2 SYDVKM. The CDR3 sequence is CASSLSAGNEQYF. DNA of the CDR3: TGTGCCAGCAGTTTATCGGCAGGGAACGAGCAGTACTTC.

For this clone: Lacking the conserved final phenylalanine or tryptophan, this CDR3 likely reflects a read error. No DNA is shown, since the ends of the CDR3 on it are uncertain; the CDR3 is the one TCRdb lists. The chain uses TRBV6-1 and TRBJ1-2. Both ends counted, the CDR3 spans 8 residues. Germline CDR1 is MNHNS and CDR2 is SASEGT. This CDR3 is CAVPRALT.

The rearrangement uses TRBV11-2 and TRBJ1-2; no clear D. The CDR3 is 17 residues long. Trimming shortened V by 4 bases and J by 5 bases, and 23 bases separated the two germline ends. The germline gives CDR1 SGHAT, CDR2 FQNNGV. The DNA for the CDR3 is TGTGCCAGCAGCTCATTCCACCGCATGGGGAAGCCATATGGCTACACCTTC. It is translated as CASSSFHRMGKPYGYTF. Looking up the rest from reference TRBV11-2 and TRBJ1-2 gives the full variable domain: EAGVAQSPRYKIIEKRQSVAFWCNPISGHATLYWYQQILGQGPKLLIQFQNNGVVDDSQLPKDRFSAERLKGVDSTLKIQPAKLEDSAVYLCASSSFHRMGKPYGYTFGSGTRLTVV.

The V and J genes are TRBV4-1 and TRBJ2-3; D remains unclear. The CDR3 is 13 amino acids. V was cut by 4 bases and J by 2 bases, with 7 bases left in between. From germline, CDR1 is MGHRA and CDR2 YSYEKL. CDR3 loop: CASSPRATDTQYF. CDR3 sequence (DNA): TGCGCCAGCAGCCCCCGAGCCACAGATACGCAGTATTTT.

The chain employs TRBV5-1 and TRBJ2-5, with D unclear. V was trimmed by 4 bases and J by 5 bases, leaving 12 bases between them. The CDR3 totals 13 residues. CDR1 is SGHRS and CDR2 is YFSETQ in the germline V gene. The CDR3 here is CASSPGAPETQYF. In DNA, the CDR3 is TGCGCCAGCAGCCCGGGCGCCCCGGAGACCCAGTACTTC.

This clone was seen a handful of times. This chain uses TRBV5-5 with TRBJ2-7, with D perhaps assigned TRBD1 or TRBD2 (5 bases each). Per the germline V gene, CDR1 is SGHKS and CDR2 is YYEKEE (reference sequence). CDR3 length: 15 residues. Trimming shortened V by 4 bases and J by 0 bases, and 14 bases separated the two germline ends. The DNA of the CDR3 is TGTGCCAGCAGCCATGGGACCTTCAGCTCCTACGAGCAGTACTTC. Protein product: CASSHGTFSSYEQYF.

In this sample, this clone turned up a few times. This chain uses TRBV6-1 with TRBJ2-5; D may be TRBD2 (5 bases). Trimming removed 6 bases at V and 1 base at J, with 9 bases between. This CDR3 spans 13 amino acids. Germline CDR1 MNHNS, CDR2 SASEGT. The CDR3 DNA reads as TGTGCCAGCAGGACGGACTTCCAAGAGACCCAGTACTTC. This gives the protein CASRTDFQETQYF.

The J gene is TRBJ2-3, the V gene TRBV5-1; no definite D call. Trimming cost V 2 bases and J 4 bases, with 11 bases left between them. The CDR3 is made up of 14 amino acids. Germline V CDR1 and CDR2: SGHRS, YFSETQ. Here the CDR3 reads CASSLKAEADTQYF. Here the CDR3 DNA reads TGCGCCAGCAGCTTAAAGGCAGAGGCAGATACGCAGTATTTT. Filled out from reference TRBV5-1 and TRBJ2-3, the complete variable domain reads KAGVTQTPRYLIKTRGQQVTLSCSPISGHRSVSWYQQTPGQGLQFLFEYFSETQRNKGNFPGRFSGRQFSNSRSEMNVSTLELGDSALYLCASSLKAEADTQYFGPGTRLTVL.